These 24 T cell receptor beta chains originate from one sample sequenced in a study of T cells in Graves' hyperthyroidism and ophthalmopathy (dated by TCRdb to the late 2010s). The library was built by means of multiplex PCR. For sequencing, an Illumina HiSeq 2000 was employed. Amplification of TCR beta CDR3 regions was carried out from RNA transcripts. For the first round of RT-PCR on the TCR CDR3, the HTBI primer set was used together with the Qiagen OneStep RT-PCR kit. The public reads were run again by TCRdb, first through fastp at Q25 and then through MiXCR, and only productive beta chains were kept. Entries are consolidated by CDR3 protein sequence, retaining the most common genes and DNA. This sample is represented by hundreds of thousands of distinct CDR3 sequences; just under 20% of them were singletons. The ten largest clones add up to roughly 50% of the sample. Sequences were obtained from blood. These TCRs come from a man aged 35 to 55 with Graves' ophthalmopathy.

On this clonotype: Being one base from a much bigger clone, this may be a read error. The rearrangement links TRBV12-3 or TRBV12-4 to TRBJ1-1, with D hard to call. The ends were cut back, 3 bases at V and 4 bases at J, with 3 bases in the middle. The CDR3 totals 11 residues. CDR3 residues: CASSLTTEAFF. CDR3 DNA: TGTGCCAGCAGTTTGACCACTGAAGCTTTCTTT.

This clonotype was picked up many times. V and J are TRBV11-2 and TRBJ2-1; D is possibly TRBD1 (6 bases). This CDR3 comprises 13 residues. V lost 6 bases and J 2 bases, leaving 8 bases between the germline ends. Germline lookup yields CDR1 SGHAT and CDR2 FQNNGV. CDR3 amino acids: CASRGDTYNEQFF. The DNA for the CDR3 is TGTGCCAGCAGGGGGGACACCTACAATGAGCAGTTCTTC.

The chain couples TRBV11-2 to TRBJ2-3, with 16 positions matching TRBD2. CDR1 is SGHAT and CDR2 is FQNNGV in the germline V gene. With 8 bases clipped from V and 9 bases from J, the junction kept 17 bases outside the gene matches. CDR3 length: 18 residues. CDR3 sequence reads: CASGYPPTGTSGGATQYF. CDR3 bases: TGTGCCAGCGGATACCCCCCTACCGGGACTAGCGGGGGGGCCACGCAGTATTTT. The full variable domain, its missing parts supplied by reference TRBV11-2 and TRBJ2-3, is EAGVAQSPRYKIIEKRQSVAFWCNPISGHATLYWYQQILGQGPKLLIQFQNNGVVDDSQLPKDRFSAERLKGVDSTLKIQPAKLEDSAVYLCASGYPPTGTSGGATQYFGPGTRLTVL.

V is TRBV9 and J is TRBJ2-3; 7 nucleotides align to TRBD2. CDR3 length equals 16 residues. V gave up 2 bases and J gave up 3 bases; unmatched junction bases: 9. CDR1 and CDR2 from the germline V gene are SGDLS and YYNGEE. In DNA, the CDR3 is TGTGCCAGCAGCGTTATCTCGGGAGGAGGGACAGATACGCAGTATTTT. Its translation: CASSVISGGGTDTQYF.

This clonotype showed up just a few times. V is TRBV6-1 and J is TRBJ2-5; tentative D call: TRBD2 (5 bases). Germline loops: CDR1 MNHNS, CDR2 SASEGT. Trimming left V 10 bases short and J 4 bases short, with 16 bases between. CDR3 size: 13 residues. CDR3 nucleotides: TGTGCCACCCGGGGAGAGGTGGGAGAGACCCAGTACTTC. Residues: CATRGEVGETQYF.

This clonotype came up many times. The genes are TRBV18 and TRBJ2-5; D may be TRBD1 or TRBD2 (5 bases each). Between the trimmed V and J ends, which lost 1 base and 1 base, there was a span of 10 bases. Germline V gene sequence: CDR1 KGHSH, CDR2 LQKENI. The CDR3 is made up of 15 amino acids. The CDR3 sequence: CASSPLSGAQETQYF. The CDR3 DNA follows: TGTGCCAGCTCACCACTTTCCGGGGCCCAAGAGACCCAGTACTTC. Complete variable domain (other parts from reference TRBV18 and TRBJ2-5): NAGVMQNPRHLVRRRGQEARLRCSPMKGHSHVYWYRQLPEEGLKFMVYLQKENIIDESGMPKERFSAEFPKEGPSILRIQQVVRGDSAAYFCASSPLSGAQETQYFGPGTRLLVL.

This clonotype has only a few counts. The chain has TRBV7-9 and TRBJ1-2, with 8 bases identical to TRBD1. Germline CDR1 is SEHNR and CDR2 is FQNEAQ (reference sequence). The CDR3 is made up of 18 amino acids. Trimming took 2 bases from V and 8 from J; bases not matched to a gene: 19. CDR3 amino acids: CASSLSLLTGDYNRGYTF. The CDR3 coding sequence is TGTGCCAGCAGCTTATCCCTCCTGACAGGGGACTACAATAGGGGCTACACCTTC. Full variable domain (remainder filled in from reference TRBV7-9 and TRBJ1-2): DTGVSQNPRHKITKRGQNVTFRCDPISEHNRLYWYRQTLGQGPEFLTYFQNEAQLEKSRLLSDRFSAERPKGSFSTLEIQRTEQGDSAMYLCASSLSLLTGDYNRGYTFGSGTRLTVV.

This chain joins TRBV11-2 and TRBJ2-5; 8 nucleotides align to TRBD2. The length of the CDR3 is 16 residues. The trim removed 4 bases at V and 10 bases at J, leaving 17 bases unmatched. Looked up from germline, CDR1 is SGHAT and CDR2 is FQNNGV. CDR3 bases: TGTGCCAGCAGCTCCCTAGCGGGTTATGGTGTAGCCCTCCAGTACTTC. It codes for CASSSLAGYGVALQYF. Using reference TRBV11-2 and TRBJ2-5 for the parts outside the CDR3, the full variable domain is EAGVAQSPRYKIIEKRQSVAFWCNPISGHATLYWYQQILGQGPKLLIQFQNNGVVDDSQLPKDRFSAERLKGVDSTLKIQPAKLEDSAVYLCASSSLAGYGVALQYFGPGTRLLVL.

This clonotype was counted many times. The chain employs TRBV7-8 and TRBJ2-2; no clear D gene. The V end lost 6 bases, the J end lost 2 bases, and 7 bases lay between the germline ends. This CDR3 has 13 amino acids. Germline CDR1 and CDR2: SGHVS and FQNEAQ. The CDR3 nucleotides are TGTGCCAGCAGATCACTCAACACCGGGGAGCTGTTTTTT. This translates into CASRSLNTGELFF.

The rearrangement joins TRBV4-3 to TRBJ2-1; possible D gene TRBD1, 6 bases. Germline V gene sequence: CDR1 LGHNA, CDR2 YSLEER. Trimming removed 2 bases from V and 8 bases from J, with 16 bases in between. This CDR3 contains 15 residues. In DNA form, the CDR3 reads TGCGCCAGCAGCCAATCCGGGACCAGGGGAGATGAGCAGTTCTTC. Its translation is CASSQSGTRGDEQFF.

The table lists this clonotype with a count of one. The rearrangement uses TRBV6-1 and TRBJ1-1, with a tentative D call TRBD1 (5 bases). Germline V gives CDR1 MNHNS, CDR2 SASEGT. The CDR3 length is 15 residues. V lost 3 bases and J 4 bases, leaving 15 bases between the germline ends. This chain's CDR3 is CASSEMQGPLTEAFF. In DNA form, the CDR3 reads TGTGCCAGCAGTGAGATGCAGGGCCCTCTCACTGAAGCTTTCTTT.

This clonotype was seen a handful of times. This sequence joins TRBV6-1 and TRBJ2-5; tentatively, D is TRBD1 (7 bases). Germline V CDR1 and CDR2: MNHNS, SASEGT. The CDR3 covers 14 residues. The ends were cut back, 2 bases at V and 5 bases at J, with 12 bases in the middle. The CDR3 nucleotides are TGTGCCAGCAGTGAACCAGGGGGGTGGGAGACCCAGTACTTC. Translation: CASSEPGGWETQYF.

This clonotype showed up just a few times. CDR3 nucleotide sequence: TGTGCCAGCAGCTTCTGGACAGGGGTCGAGCAGTACTTC. This gives the protein CASSFWTGVEQYF. The V and J genes are TRBV5-6 and TRBJ2-7, with 9 nucleotides matching TRBD1. This CDR3 region has 13 residues. Germline V gene sequence: CDR1 SGHDT, CDR2 YYEEEE. Trimming removed 2 bases from V and 6 bases from J; junction bases left unmatched: 3.

The chain links TRBV18 to TRBJ1-3; D is unresolved. The ends were cut back, 5 bases at V and 4 bases at J, with 18 bases in the middle. The CDR3 is 16 amino acids. Looked up from germline, CDR1 is KGHSH and CDR2 is LQKENI. As DNA, the CDR3 is TGTGCCAGCTCATCGCTCATCCGCCTGGAGGGAAACACCATATATTTT. Its protein is CASSSLIRLEGNTIYF.

This chain joins TRBV7-9 and TRBJ2-2; D not certain. The germline V gene has CDR1 SEHNR and CDR2 FQNEAQ (reference sequence). The CDR3 length is 14 residues. V was trimmed by 7 bases and J by 1 base, leaving 10 bases between them. The CDR3 sequence: CASTIGLNTGELFF. CDR3 in DNA: TGTGCCAGCACCATAGGCTTGAACACCGGGGAGCTGTTTTTT. The complete variable domain, with remaining parts taken from reference TRBV7-9 and TRBJ2-2, reads DTGVSQNPRHKITKRGQNVTFRCDPISEHNRLYWYRQTLGQGPEFLTYFQNEAQLEKSRLLSDRFSAERPKGSFSTLEIQRTEQGDSAMYLCASTIGLNTGELFFGEGSRLTVL.

This clonotype was counted at least ten times. The gene calls are TRBV2 and TRBJ1-1, with no clear D. Trimming took off 11 bases at V and 0 bases at J, with 13 bases between the two ends. In germline, CDR1 is SNHLY, CDR2 FYNNEI. The CDR3 contains 13 residues. The CDR3 is CAGAAGLNTEAFF. Here the CDR3 DNA reads TGTGCCGGAGCAGCAGGTTTGAACACTGAAGCTTTCTTT. The full variable domain, in which reference TRBV2 and TRBJ1-1 provide the parts outside the CDR3, is EPEVTQTPSHQVTQMGQEVILRCVPISNHLYFYWYRQILGQKVEFLVSFYNNEISEKSEIFDDQFSVERPDGSNFTLKIRSTKLEDSAMYFCAGAAGLNTEAFFGQGTRLTVV.

The gene calls are TRBV12-3 or TRBV12-4 and TRBJ2-1; 9 nucleotides align to TRBD2. This CDR3 is built from 15 residues. The V segment lost 1 base and the J segment 9 bases; nucleotides outside the gene matches: 7. CDR3 protein: CASSLGSGGRSEQFF. The CDR3 DNA follows: TGTGCCAGCAGTTTAGGTAGCGGGGGCCGGAGTGAGCAGTTCTTC.

The chain has TRBV29-1 and TRBJ1-1, with 7 nucleotides matching TRBD1. V gave up 6 bases and J gave up 7 bases; unmatched junction bases: 20. Germline-derived CDR1 and CDR2 are SQVTM and ANQGSEA. The CDR3 is 16 residues long. The CDR3 reads CSVWRGRPTPGGEAFF. CDR3 DNA: TGCAGCGTCTGGAGGGGGCGACCCACCCCGGGAGGTGAAGCTTTCTTT.

This clonotype was observed at least ten times. CDR3 sequence reads: CASSPGQGGEAFF. The DNA of the CDR3 is TGTGCCAGCAGCCCCGGCCAGGGAGGTGAAGCTTTCTTT. The V and J genes are TRBV7-8 and TRBJ1-1; D may be TRBD1 (5 bases). Germline lookup yields CDR1 SGHVS and CDR2 FQNEAQ. V lost 5 bases and J 7 bases, leaving 14 bases between the germline ends. The CDR3 consists of 13 residues.

The chain has TRBV30 and TRBJ2-5, with D uncertain. Germline V gene lookup returns CDR1 GTSNPN and CDR2 SVGIG (reference sequence). This CDR3 region has 11 residues. V lost 2 bases to trimming and J lost 5 bases, with 6 bases between them. As DNA, the CDR3 is TGTGCCTGGAGTAGGTCGGAGACCCAGTACTTC. Protein product: CAWSRSETQYF.

There are many counts of this clonotype. The V call is TRBV20-1, the J call TRBJ1-2; tentative D call: TRBD1 (5 bases). This CDR3 has 14 residues. V lost 3 bases, J lost 8 bases, and 19 bases lay in between. Germline V gene lookup returns CDR1 DFQATT and CDR2 SNEGSKA (reference sequence). DNA of the CDR3: TGCAGTGCTAGTAGTCTTGGGCAGGGTGAAGGCTACACCTTC. Translation gives CSASSLGQGEGYTF.

The chain couples TRBV7-3 to TRBJ2-1; no firm D call. Germline values: CDR1 SGHTA, CDR2 FQGTGA. V lost 0 bases and J 5 bases, leaving 5 bases between the germline ends. The CDR3 extends over 13 amino acids. Here the CDR3 DNA reads TGTGCCAGCAGCTTAACTGATGACAATGAGCAGTTCTTC. Amino acid sequence: CASSLTDDNEQFF.

Ten or more counts support this clonotype. The V gene is TRBV28, the J gene TRBJ1-2; 9 nucleotides match TRBD1. The trim removed 11 bases at V and 1 base at J, leaving 8 bases unmatched. The CDR3 extends over 14 amino acids. Germline CDR1 reads MDHEN; CDR2 reads SYDVKM. The DNA of the CDR3 is TGTGCCGGTACCCCGGGACAGGGTAACTATGGCTACACCTTC. Its translation: CAGTPGQGNYGYTF.

Only a few counts were recorded for this clonotype. The chain combines TRBV6-2 or TRBV6-3 with TRBJ1-1, with 9 bases fitting TRBD1. The CDR3 runs 16 residues. Per germline, CDR1 MNHEY and CDR2 SVGEGT. J was trimmed by 0 bases and V by 5 bases; bases with no gene match: 7. CDR3 sequence reads: CASSPGTGSLNTEAFF. CDR3 DNA: TGTGCCAGCAGTCCCGGGACAGGGTCCCTGAACACTGAAGCTTTCTTT.